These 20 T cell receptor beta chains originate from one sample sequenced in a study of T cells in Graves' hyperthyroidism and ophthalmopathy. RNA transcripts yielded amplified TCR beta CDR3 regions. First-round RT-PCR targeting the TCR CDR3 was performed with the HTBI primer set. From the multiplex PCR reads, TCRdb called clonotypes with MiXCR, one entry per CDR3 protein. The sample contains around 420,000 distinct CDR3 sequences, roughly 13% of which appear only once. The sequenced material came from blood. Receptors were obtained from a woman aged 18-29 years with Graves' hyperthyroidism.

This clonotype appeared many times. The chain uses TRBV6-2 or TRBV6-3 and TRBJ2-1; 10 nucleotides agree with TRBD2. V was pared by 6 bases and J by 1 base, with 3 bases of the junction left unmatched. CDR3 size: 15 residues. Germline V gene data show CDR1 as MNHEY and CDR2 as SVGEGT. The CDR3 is CASRPSGRSYNEQFF. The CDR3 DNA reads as TGTGCCAGCAGACCTAGCGGGAGATCCTACAATGAGCAGTTCTTC.

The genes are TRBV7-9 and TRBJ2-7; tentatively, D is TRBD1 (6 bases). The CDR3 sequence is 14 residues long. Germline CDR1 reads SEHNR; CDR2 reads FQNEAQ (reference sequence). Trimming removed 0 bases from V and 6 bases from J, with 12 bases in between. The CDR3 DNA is TGTGCCAGCAGCTTAGCGAAGGCCAGGGGCGAGCAGTACTTC. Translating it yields CASSLAKARGEQYF.

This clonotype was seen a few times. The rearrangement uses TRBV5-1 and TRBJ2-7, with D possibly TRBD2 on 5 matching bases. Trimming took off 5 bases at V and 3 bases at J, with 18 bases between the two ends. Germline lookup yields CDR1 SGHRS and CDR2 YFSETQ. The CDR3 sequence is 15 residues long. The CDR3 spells CASSPPSSGHYEQYF. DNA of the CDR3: TGCGCCAGCAGTCCCCCTAGCTCCGGCCACTACGAGCAGTACTTC. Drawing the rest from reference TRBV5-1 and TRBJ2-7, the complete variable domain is KAGVTQTPRYLIKTRGQQVTLSCSPISGHRSVSWYQQTPGQGLQFLFEYFSETQRNKGNFPGRFSGRQFSNSRSEMNVSTLELGDSALYLCASSPPSSGHYEQYFGPGTRLTVT.

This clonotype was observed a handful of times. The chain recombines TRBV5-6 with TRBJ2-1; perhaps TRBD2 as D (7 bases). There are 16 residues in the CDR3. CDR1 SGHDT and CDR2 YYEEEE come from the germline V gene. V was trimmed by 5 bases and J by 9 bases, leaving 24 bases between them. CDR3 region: CASRRRGGLASSEQFF. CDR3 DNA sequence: TGTGCCAGCAGACGGAGGGGGGGCTTGGCGTCCAGTGAGCAGTTCTTC.

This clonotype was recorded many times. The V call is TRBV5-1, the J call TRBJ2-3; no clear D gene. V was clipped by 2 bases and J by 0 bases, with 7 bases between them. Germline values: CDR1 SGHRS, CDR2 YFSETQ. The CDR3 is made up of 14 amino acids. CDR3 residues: CASSLGQSTDTQYF. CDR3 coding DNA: TGCGCCAGCAGCTTAGGGCAGAGCACAGATACGCAGTATTTT.

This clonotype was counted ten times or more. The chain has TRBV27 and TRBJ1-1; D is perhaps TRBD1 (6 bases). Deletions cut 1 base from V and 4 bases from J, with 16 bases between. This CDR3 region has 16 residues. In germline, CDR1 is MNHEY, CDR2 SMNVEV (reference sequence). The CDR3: CASSLLGRGAGTEAFF. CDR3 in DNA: TGTGCCAGCAGTTTATTGGGTCGGGGGGCGGGCACTGAAGCTTTCTTT.

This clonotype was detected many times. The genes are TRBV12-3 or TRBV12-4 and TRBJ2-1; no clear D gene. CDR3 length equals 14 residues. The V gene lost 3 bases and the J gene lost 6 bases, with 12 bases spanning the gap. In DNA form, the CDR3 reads TGTGCCAGCAGTTTGATCGAGGCTGGCAATGAGCAGTTCTTC. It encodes CASSLIEAGNEQFF.

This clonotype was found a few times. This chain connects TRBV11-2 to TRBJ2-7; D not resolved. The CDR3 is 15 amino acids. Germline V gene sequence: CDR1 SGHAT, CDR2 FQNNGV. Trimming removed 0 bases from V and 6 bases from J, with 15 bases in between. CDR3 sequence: CASSLENSPIAEQYF. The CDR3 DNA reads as TGTGCCAGCAGCTTAGAGAACAGCCCGATCGCCGAGCAGTACTTC.

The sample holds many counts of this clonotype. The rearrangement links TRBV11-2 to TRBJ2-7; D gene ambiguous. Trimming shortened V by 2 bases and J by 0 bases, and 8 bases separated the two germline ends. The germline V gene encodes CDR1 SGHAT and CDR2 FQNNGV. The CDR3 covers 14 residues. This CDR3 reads CASSLSVDSYEQYF. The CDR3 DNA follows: TGTGCCAGCAGCTTATCGGTGGACTCCTACGAGCAGTACTTC.

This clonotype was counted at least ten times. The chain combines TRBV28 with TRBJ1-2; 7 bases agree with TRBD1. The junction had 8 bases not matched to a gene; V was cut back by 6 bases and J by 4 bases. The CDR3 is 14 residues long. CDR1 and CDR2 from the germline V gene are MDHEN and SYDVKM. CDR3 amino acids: CASRQTGLIYGYTF. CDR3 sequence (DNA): TGTGCCAGCAGGCAGACAGGGCTAATCTATGGCTACACCTTC.

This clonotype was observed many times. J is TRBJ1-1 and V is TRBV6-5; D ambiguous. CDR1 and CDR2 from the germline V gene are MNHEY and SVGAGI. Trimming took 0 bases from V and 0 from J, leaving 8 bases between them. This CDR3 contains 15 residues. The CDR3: CASSYSSGVNTEAFF. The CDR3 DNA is TGTGCCAGCAGTTACTCGTCCGGGGTGAACACTGAAGCTTTCTTT.

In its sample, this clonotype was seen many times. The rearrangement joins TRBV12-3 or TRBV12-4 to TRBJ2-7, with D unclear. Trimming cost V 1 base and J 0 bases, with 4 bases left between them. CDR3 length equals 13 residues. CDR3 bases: TGTGCCAGCAGTTTAGGTTTCTCCTACGAGCAGTACTTC. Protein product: CASSLGFSYEQYF.

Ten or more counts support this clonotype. The chain's CDR3 is CASSFQGGEQYF. The CDR3 nucleotides read TGTGCCAGCAGTTTTCAGGGAGGCGAGCAGTACTTC. The rearrangement joins TRBV27 to TRBJ2-7; D may be TRBD2 (6 bases). Germline lookup yields CDR1 MNHEY and CDR2 SMNVEV (reference sequence). Trimming left V 3 bases short and J 6 bases short, with 9 bases between. The CDR3 contains 12 residues.

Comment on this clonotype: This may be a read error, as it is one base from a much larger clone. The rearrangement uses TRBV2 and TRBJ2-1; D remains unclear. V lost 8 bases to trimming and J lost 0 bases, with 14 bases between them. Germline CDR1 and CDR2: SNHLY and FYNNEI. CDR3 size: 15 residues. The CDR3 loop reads CASVGRLGSYNEQFF. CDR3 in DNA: TGTGCCAGCGTTGGAAGACTTGGCTCCTACAATGAGCAGTTCTTC. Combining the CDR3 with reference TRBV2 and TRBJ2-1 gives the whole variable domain EPEVTQTPSHQVTQMGQEVILRCVPISNHLYFYWYRQILGQKVEFLVSFYNNEISEKSEIFDDQFSVERPDGSNFTLKIRSTKLEDSAMYFCASVGRLGSYNEQFFGPGTRLTVL.

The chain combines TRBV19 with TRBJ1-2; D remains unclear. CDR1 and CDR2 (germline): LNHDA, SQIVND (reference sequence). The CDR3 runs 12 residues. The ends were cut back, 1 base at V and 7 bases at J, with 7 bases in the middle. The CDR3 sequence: CASSIVGGGYTF. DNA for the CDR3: TGTGCCAGTAGTATAGTTGGTGGTGGCTACACCTTC.

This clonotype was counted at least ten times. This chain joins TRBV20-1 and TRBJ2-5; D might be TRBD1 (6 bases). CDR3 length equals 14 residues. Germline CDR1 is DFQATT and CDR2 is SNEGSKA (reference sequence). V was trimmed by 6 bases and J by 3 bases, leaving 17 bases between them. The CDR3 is CSATRDTVEETQYF. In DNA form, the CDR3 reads TGCAGTGCAACCCGGGACACGGTAGAAGAGACCCAGTACTTC.

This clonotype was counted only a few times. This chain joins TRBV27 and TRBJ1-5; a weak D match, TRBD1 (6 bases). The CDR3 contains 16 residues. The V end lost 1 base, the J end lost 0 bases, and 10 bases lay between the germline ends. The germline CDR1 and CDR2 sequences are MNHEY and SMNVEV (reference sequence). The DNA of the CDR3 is TGTGCCAGCAGTTTATTCGGGGGCCCTAGCAATCAGCCCCAGCATTTT. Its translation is CASSLFGGPSNQPQHF.

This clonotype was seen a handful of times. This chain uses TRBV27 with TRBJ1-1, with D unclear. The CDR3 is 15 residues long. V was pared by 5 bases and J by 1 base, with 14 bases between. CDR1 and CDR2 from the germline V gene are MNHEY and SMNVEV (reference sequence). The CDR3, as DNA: TGTGCCAGCAGTCCTTATTTGGCGGCGAACACTGAAGCTTTCTTT. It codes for CASSPYLAANTEAFF.

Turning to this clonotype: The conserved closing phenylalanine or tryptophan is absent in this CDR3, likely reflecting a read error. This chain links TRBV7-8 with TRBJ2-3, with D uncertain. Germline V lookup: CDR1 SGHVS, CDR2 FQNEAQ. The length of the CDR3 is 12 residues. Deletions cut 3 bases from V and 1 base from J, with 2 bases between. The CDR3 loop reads CASSFGTDTQYL. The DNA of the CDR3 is TGTGCCAGCAGCTTTGGCACAGATACGCAGTATCTT.

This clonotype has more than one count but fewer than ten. The CDR3 nucleotides read TGCAGTGCTAGCGGAAGAGATAAACTTAGCACAGATACGCAGTATTTT. Translated: CSASGRDKLSTDTQYF. This sequence joins TRBV20-1 and TRBJ2-3; D is unresolved. Germline assignment: CDR1 DFQATT and CDR2 SNEGSKA (reference sequence). Trimming cost V 3 bases and J 0 bases, with 16 bases left between them. CDR3 length equals 16 residues.